The subject of this entry is one T cell receptor beta chain. Its specificity is not known. It was with 60 Vbeta and 13 Jbeta primers that the PCR ran. Measured with immunoSEQ multiplex PCR; TCRdb has only the in-frame clones, and not every one. The sample holds 90,000 to 100,000 clones; roughly 76% are singletons and the top ten take over 0.95%. Healthy people donating bone marrow made up the donors. This entry is derived from a study of cytomegalovirus exposure and HLA in healthy donors. Broader study findings: Many donors carried some public TCRs, although rarity characterized most TCR sequences. Earlier analysis found most TCR beta V segments productive about 87% or about 30% of the time. Later analysis identified around 15,000 TCR beta sequences associated with HLA alleles, using a false discovery rate threshold of 0.05.

CDR3 length equals 13 residues. CDR1 and CDR2 from the germline V gene are SGHKS and YYEKEE (reference sequence). With 3 bases clipped from V and 4 bases from J, the junction kept 3 bases outside the gene matches. This sequence joins TRBV5-5 and TRBJ2-5; 7 bases line up with TRBD1. The receptor was isolated from a female donor in good health and CMV-seronegative. The sequenced sample consisted of PBMCs. CDR3 DNA sequence: TGTGCCAGCAGCTCTACAGGGGCAGAGACCCAGTACTTC. Translated, it gives CASSSTGAETQYF.